These 26 T cell receptor beta chains came from one sample sequenced in a study of shared clonotypes between healthy human individuals. Profiling relied on immunoSEQ multiplex PCR, and the TCRdb table lists in-frame clones only, not all of them. The sample has about 990,000 clones, around three quarters seen once; the top ten hold 0.55% to 0.7%. The specimen was memory CD4+ T cells from PBMCs. Subset denoted: CD45RA-negative fraction. The origin of the receptors is a man between 18 and 35 years old in good health. Some clones in this sample may be carry-over from other donors' samples.

This clone was detected many times. The gene calls are TRBV2 and TRBJ2-3; no firm D call. Germline values: CDR1 SNHLY, CDR2 FYNNEI. V was shortened by 6 bases and J by 5 bases, with 15 bases between the two germline ends. The CDR3 length is 14 residues. As DNA, the CDR3 is TGTGCCAGCAGCGCCTCGGTGGCCGGAGATACGCAGTATTTT. It codes for CASSASVAGDTQYF.

The chain joins TRBV28 to TRBJ1-4; possibly TRBD1 for D (5 bases). V shed 7 bases and J shed 2 bases, with 11 bases lying between them. Germline V CDR1 and CDR2: MDHEN, SYDVKM. CDR3 length: 14 amino acids. This chain's CDR3 is CASTRRVTNEKLFF. The CDR3 region has the DNA TGTGCCAGCACCCGCAGGGTTACTAATGAAAAACTGTTTTTT.

The chain has TRBV5-1 and TRBJ2-6; no firm D call. The CDR3 is made up of 16 amino acids. V shed 0 bases and J shed 0 bases, with 7 bases lying between them. CDR1 and CDR2 (germline): SGHRS, YFSETQ. The CDR3 reads CASSLAQNSGANVLTF. The CDR3, as DNA: TGCGCCAGCAGCTTGGCCCAGAACTCTGGGGCCAACGTCCTGACTTTC.

The chain couples TRBV28 to TRBJ2-5, with 11 bases fitting TRBD2. The V gene end was trimmed by 4 bases and the J gene end by 0 bases; junction bases not matched to a gene: 13. The CDR3 consists of 19 residues. The V gene's germline CDR1 is MDHEN and CDR2 SYDVKM. CDR3 in DNA: TGTGCCAGCAGTTCCCCCTTTAGCGGGAGGGCTAGAAACCAAGAGACCCAGTACTTC. Its protein is CASSSPFSGRARNQETQYF.

This clone was picked up one time. V and J are TRBV28 and TRBJ2-5, with 9 nucleotides matching TRBD1. The CDR3 has 13 amino acids. The germline CDR1 and CDR2 sequences are MDHEN and SYDVKM. V lost 10 bases and J lost 5; bases outside the gene matches: 8. In nucleotides, the CDR3 is TGTGCCATCCGGGACAGGGCAGGGGAGACCCAGTACTTC. Protein product: CAIRDRAGETQYF. Based on the CDR3 plus reference TRBV28 and TRBJ2-5, the full variable domain is DVKVTQSSRYLVKRTGEKVFLECVQDMDHENMFWYRQDPGLGLRLIYFSYDVKMKEKGDIPEGYSVSREKKERFSLILESASTNQTSMYLCAIRDRAGETQYFGPGTRLLVL.

The J gene is TRBJ1-1, the V gene TRBV2; 7 nucleotides agree with TRBD1. Germline-derived CDR1 and CDR2 are SNHLY and FYNNEI. The CDR3 spans 14 residues. With V trimmed by 6 bases and J by 2 bases, 6 bases remained unmatched. The CDR3 DNA follows: TGTGCCAGCAGACGACAGGGCGGAAACACTGAAGCTTTCTTT. Translated: CASRRQGGNTEAFF. The full variable domain, rest sourced from reference TRBV2 and TRBJ1-1, is EPEVTQTPSHQVTQMGQEVILRCVPISNHLYFYWYRQILGQKVEFLVSFYNNEISEKSEIFDDQFSVERPDGSNFTLKIRSTKLEDSAMYFCASRRQGGNTEAFFGQGTRLTVV.

As to this clone: This could be a read error, since a much larger clone is one nucleotide away. The chain uses TRBV6-1 and TRBJ1-1; 7 nucleotides agree with TRBD1. CDR1 and CDR2 (germline): MNHNS, SASEGT. The CDR3 is 14 amino acids. J was trimmed by 1 base and V by 6 bases; bases with no gene match: 5. CDR3 bases: TGTGCCAGCAGGCCGGGACAGTCGAACACTGAAGCTTTCTTT. This encodes CASRPGQSNTEAFF.

This clone has only one observation. This sequence joins TRBV5-8 and TRBJ2-5; TRBD2 aligns across 10 bases. CDR1 SGHTS and CDR2 YDEGEE come from the germline V gene. V shed 2 bases, J shed 0 bases, and the junction held 7 bases outside the gene matches. This CDR3 is built from 17 residues. CDR3 residues: CASSFGLAEPYQETQYF. CDR3 nucleotides: TGTGCCAGCAGCTTCGGACTAGCGGAACCGTACCAAGAGACCCAGTACTTC.

The rearrangement joins TRBV5-6 to TRBJ2-1; D is possibly TRBD1 or TRBD2 (5 bases each). Trimming removed 3 bases at V and 6 bases at J, with 10 bases between. Germline values: CDR1 SGHDT, CDR2 YYEEEE. This CDR3 contains 13 residues. CDR3 sequence reads: CASSSGRGNEQFF. The CDR3 DNA follows: TGTGCCAGCAGCTCGGGACGGGGCAATGAGCAGTTCTTC.

The chain employs TRBV5-6 and TRBJ1-3; D is undetermined. Germline V gives CDR1 SGHDT, CDR2 YYEEEE. V lost 4 bases to trimming and J lost 0 bases, with 11 bases between them. This CDR3 contains 15 residues. The CDR3 reads CASSPILGSGNTIYF. The CDR3 coding sequence is TGTGCCAGCAGCCCCATCCTGGGCTCTGGAAACACCATATATTTT.

The genes are TRBV2 and TRBJ2-4; weak D call: TRBD2 (6 bases). V was trimmed by 4 bases and J by 0 bases, leaving 10 bases between them. This CDR3 region has 15 residues. Per the germline V gene, CDR1 is SNHLY and CDR2 is FYNNEI. The CDR3 protein is CASSGGGKAKNIQYF. CDR3 nucleotide sequence: TGTGCCAGCAGTGGAGGCGGGAAAGCCAAAAACATTCAGTACTTC.

This clone was counted only a few times. The chain couples TRBV6-6 to TRBJ1-1; a possible D gene is TRBD1 (6 bases). The CDR3 has 13 residues. Germline values: CDR1 MNHNY, CDR2 SVGAGI (reference sequence). The V gene lost 4 bases and the J gene lost 4 bases, with 10 bases spanning the gap. CDR3 sequence (DNA): TGTGCCAGCAGTTCACAGGGTGCCACTGAAGCTTTCTTT. Translation: CASSSQGATEAFF.

CDR3: CASSLKAAGGTGELFF. CDR3 sequence (DNA): TGTGCCAGCAGTTTAAAGGCAGCGGGAGGAACCGGGGAGCTGTTTTTT. The rearrangement links TRBV27 to TRBJ2-2; 9 bases are shared with TRBD2. The CDR3 covers 16 residues. The germline CDR1 and CDR2 sequences are MNHEY and SMNVEV (reference sequence). V shed 2 bases and J 5 bases; nucleotides not matched to a gene: 6.

This clone was recorded a few times. V is TRBV4-1 and J is TRBJ2-1; a possible D gene is TRBD2 (6 bases). Germline V gene sequence: CDR1 MGHRA, CDR2 YSYEKL. The CDR3 sequence is 15 residues long. Deletions cut 3 bases from V and 5 bases from J, with 14 bases between. CDR3 protein: CASSHRTGLNNEQFF. The CDR3 nucleotides read TGCGCCAGCAGCCACCGGACGGGACTTAACAATGAGCAGTTCTTC.

This clone came up many times. This sample includes further DNA sequences coding for the same CDR3. The chain combines TRBV10-2 with TRBJ2-7; D might be TRBD2 (6 bases). The length of the CDR3 is 13 residues. Germline values: CDR1 WSHSY, CDR2 SAAADI. Deletions cut 4 bases from V and 7 bases from J, with 14 bases between. Here the CDR3 reads CASSVVADREQYF. The CDR3 DNA follows: TGCGCCAGCAGTGTAGTAGCGGATCGGGAGCAGTACTTC.

Turning to this clone: Only one base separates this from a far larger clonotype, so it likely reflects a read error. The rearrangement links TRBV4-3 to TRBJ1-3; D is ambiguous. The germline gives CDR1 LGHNA, CDR2 YSLEER. The CDR3 length is 15 residues. Here the CDR3 reads CASGQKLDSGNTIYF. The CDR3 DNA reads TGCGCCAGCGGCCAAAAATTAGACTCTGGAAACACCATATATTTT.

This clone has at least ten counts. V is TRBV6-6 and J is TRBJ1-2; D might be TRBD1 (6 bases). The germline gives CDR1 MNHNY, CDR2 SVGAGI (reference sequence). The germline V and J ends were trimmed by 6 bases and 0 bases, with 8 bases remaining between them. This CDR3 contains 13 residues. CDR3 coding DNA: TGTGCCAGCAGACCAGGGGCTAACTATGGCTACACCTTC. It encodes CASRPGANYGYTF.

The V and J genes are TRBV9 and TRBJ2-5; TRBD2 matches at 12 bases. CDR1 is SGDLS, CDR2 YYNGEE, per germline. This CDR3 spans 17 amino acids. Unmatched junction bases numbered 7, after V lost 2 bases and J lost 2 bases. The CDR3 protein is CASSVGPGLAGQETQYF. The CDR3 DNA reads as TGTGCCAGCAGCGTTGGCCCGGGACTAGCGGGTCAAGAGACCCAGTACTTC.

V gene TRBV4-1 combines with J gene TRBJ2-5; 7 positions agree with TRBD2. This CDR3 is 16 amino acids long. Germline-derived CDR1 and CDR2 are MGHRA and YSYEKL. V trimming: 0 bases; J trimming: 0 bases; junction bases outside the gene matches: 4. CDR3 coding DNA: TGCGCCAGCAGCCAAGAAGGAGCGGGACACCAAGAGACCCAGTACTTC. Protein: CASSQEGAGHQETQYF.

The chain joins TRBV19 to TRBJ1-5, with TRBD1 as a possible D gene (5 bases). The CDR3 is 16 amino acids. Trimming took off 7 bases at V and 5 bases at J, with 21 bases between the two ends. From germline, CDR1 is LNHDA and CDR2 SQIVND (reference sequence). The CDR3 region is CASTSPPGRVDQPQHF. CDR3 in DNA: TGTGCCAGTACCTCCCCTCCGGGCAGGGTCGATCAGCCCCAGCATTTT.

The chain has TRBV5-1 and TRBJ2-1; D unclear. The CDR3 runs 13 residues. With 4 bases removed from V and 4 bases from J, the gap between germline ends came to 9 bases. Germline V gene sequence: CDR1 SGHRS, CDR2 YFSETQ. The CDR3 DNA is TGCGCCAGCAGCCGTTCCGGGTACAATGAGCAGTTCTTC. It codes for CASSRSGYNEQFF.

Note on this clone: This sample also contains other DNA sequences that code for the same CDR3. This chain links TRBV9 with TRBJ2-3; D uncertain. Trimming cost V 7 bases and J 1 base, with 7 bases left between them. Per the germline V gene, CDR1 is SGDLS and CDR2 is YYNGEE. There are 12 residues in the CDR3. This CDR3 reads CASGRGTDTQYF. CDR3 nucleotides: TGTGCCAGCGGCCGGGGCACAGATACGCAGTATTTT.

This chain joins TRBV6-1 and TRBJ1-1; perhaps TRBD1 as D (6 bases). V lost 7 bases, J lost 4 bases, and 10 bases lay in between. Germline V gives CDR1 MNHNS, CDR2 SASEGT. The CDR3 has 12 amino acids. The CDR3 DNA reads as TGTGCCAGCAAAAGGACAGTCACTGAAGCTTTCTTT. Protein: CASKRTVTEAFF.

Comments on this clone: At one boundary the junction diverges from the germline segment, which might be a read error. The chain carries TRBV18 and TRBJ2-5; possibly TRBD1 or TRBD2 for D (5 bases each). The CDR3 has 16 amino acids. The germline V gene encodes CDR1 KGHSH and CDR2 LQKENI. The CDR3 nucleotides read TGTGCCAGCTCCCCACGGGGCGGGCTTCGAGGAGAGACCCAGTACTTC. Protein: CASSPRGGLRGETQYF.

This sequence joins TRBV7-3 and TRBJ2-1; D remains unclear. The CDR3 is 13 residues long. V was trimmed by 1 base and J by 3 bases, leaving 4 bases between them. Germline V lookup: CDR1 SGHTA, CDR2 FQGTGA. The CDR3 bases are TGTGCCAGCAGCTTAAATTTCTACAATGAGCAGTTCTTC. This encodes CASSLNFYNEQFF.

The chain recombines TRBV27 with TRBJ1-2, with 9 bases identical to TRBD1. The CDR3 has 14 residues. Losses at the gene ends were 3 bases for V and 8 bases for J; bases not matched to a gene: 7. CDR1 MNHEY and CDR2 SMNVEV come from the germline V gene (reference sequence). CDR3 residues: CASSFRTGAEGYTF. CDR3 nucleotide sequence: TGTGCCAGCAGTTTCCGGACAGGGGCGGAAGGCTACACCTTC.